Listed below are T cell receptor beta chains from one sample, sequenced in a study of cytomegalovirus exposure and HLA in healthy donors. Using immunoSEQ multiplex PCR, the repertoire was profiled, and TCRdb retains in-frame clones only, with some absent. This sample's clone table lists 100,000 to 150,000 clones. The specimen sequenced was PBMCs. The receptors derive from a man aged 18 to 35 in good health and CMV-seronegative. The CDR3 runs from the conserved cysteine through the conserved F or W. Each record gives: D gene, V gene, J gene, clone size, CDR3 DNA, CDR3 protein. The D gene is left open where the match is weak. A row's size may be missing; if present it is once, few, many or a size class.

d_gene: TRBD1; v_gene: TRBV7-3; j_gene: TRBJ1-1; abundance: -; CDR3nt: TGTGCCAGCAGTCGTACAGGGGGCTACACTGAAGCTTTCTTT; CDR3aa: CASSRTGGYTEAFF
d_gene: TRBD1; v_gene: TRBV4-2; j_gene: TRBJ1-4; abundance: -; CDR3nt: TGTGCCAGCAGCCAGACCAGACCGGGACAGGGGACTAATGAAAAACTGTTTTTT; CDR3aa: CASSQTRPGQGTNEKLFF
d_gene: -; v_gene: TRBV4-3; j_gene: TRBJ2-4; abundance: -; CDR3nt: TGCGCCAGCAACCCCCTCGGGGGTACCAAAAACATTCAGTACTTC; CDR3aa: CASNPLGGTKNIQYF
d_gene: TRBD1; v_gene: TRBV7-9; j_gene: TRBJ2-7; abundance: -; CDR3nt: TGTGCCTGGGGAGGGGGGGACAGGGGGAACGAGCAGTACTTC; CDR3aa: CAWGGGDRGNEQYF
d_gene: TRBD1; v_gene: TRBV5-1; j_gene: TRBJ1-1; abundance: -; CDR3nt: TGCGCCAGCAGCTTGGGATCCGGGACAGGGGACATGAACACTGAAGCTTTCTTT; CDR3aa: CASSLGSGTGDMNTEAFF
d_gene: TRBD1; v_gene: TRBV28; j_gene: TRBJ2-7; abundance: -; CDR3nt: TGTGCCAGCAGTCTTGACAGGGGGCAGTATGAGCAGTACTTC; CDR3aa: CASSLDRGQYEQYF
d_gene: TRBD2; v_gene: TRBV6-5; j_gene: TRBJ2-7; abundance: -; CDR3nt: TGTGCCAGCAACCAGCGGGGGCCCTCCTACGAGCAGTACTTC; CDR3aa: CASNQRGPSYEQYF
d_gene: TRBD1; v_gene: TRBV19; j_gene: TRBJ2-7; abundance: -; CDR3nt: TGTGCCAGTAGGGGCGGGACAGGGGATCTTCGCGAGCAGTACTTC; CDR3aa: CASRGGTGDLREQYF
d_gene: -; v_gene: TRBV28; j_gene: TRBJ2-7; abundance: -; CDR3nt: TGTGCCAGCACAAACAGGGTTGCGGTCGAGCAGTACTTC; CDR3aa: CASTNRVAVEQYF
d_gene: TRBD1; v_gene: TRBV14; j_gene: TRBJ1-2; abundance: -; CDR3nt: TGTGCCAGCAGCCAAGAAGTAGGCCAGGGGGCGACAGGCTACACCTTC; CDR3aa: CASSQEVGQGATGYTF
d_gene: TRBD2; v_gene: TRBV27; j_gene: TRBJ2-3; abundance: -; CDR3nt: TGTGCCAGCAGTCTTAGCGGGGGATTTGGCACAGATACGCAGTATTTT; CDR3aa: CASSLSGGFGTDTQYF
d_gene: TRBD1; v_gene: TRBV6-5; j_gene: TRBJ2-7; abundance: -; CDR3nt: TGTGCCAGCAGTTTCTATCCGGGACAGGGCTACGAGCAGTACTTC; CDR3aa: CASSFYPGQGYEQYF
d_gene: -; v_gene: TRBV28; j_gene: TRBJ2-3; abundance: -; CDR3nt: TGTGCCAGCAGTTTGGACATACCATCAGATACGCAGTATTTT; CDR3aa: CASSLDIPSDTQYF
d_gene: TRBD1; v_gene: TRBV28; j_gene: TRBJ2-7; abundance: -; CDR3nt: TGTGCCAGCAGTTTAGACAGGGGGTGGTCCTACGAGCAGTACTTC; CDR3aa: CASSLDRGWSYEQYF
d_gene: TRBD1; v_gene: TRBV19; j_gene: TRBJ1-1; abundance: -; CDR3nt: TGTGCCAGTAGTCCGCGACAGGGCGGGAACACTGAAGCTTTCTTT; CDR3aa: CASSPRQGGNTEAFF
d_gene: -; v_gene: TRBV19; j_gene: TRBJ2-2; abundance: -; CDR3nt: TGTGCCAGTCGGGCCGGGAGTGGTTCCGGGGAGCTGTTTTTT; CDR3aa: CASRAGSGSGELFF
d_gene: -; v_gene: TRBV5-4; j_gene: TRBJ1-6; abundance: -; CDR3nt: TGTGCCAGCAGCTTGGACAGAACACCCCTCCACTTT; CDR3aa: CASSLDRTPLHF
d_gene: -; v_gene: TRBV9; j_gene: TRBJ2-3; abundance: -; CDR3nt: TGTGCCAGCAGCGCATCTGGACTTTTAGATACGCAGTATTTT; CDR3aa: CASSASGLLDTQYF
d_gene: -; v_gene: TRBV10-3; j_gene: TRBJ1-5; abundance: -; CDR3nt: TGTGCCATCAGTGATTCCTTGGGGGGGCTACGCAATCAGCCCCAGCATTTT; CDR3aa: CAISDSLGGLRNQPQHF
d_gene: TRBD1; v_gene: TRBV5-1; j_gene: TRBJ2-1; abundance: -; CDR3nt: TGCGCCAGCAGCCCCAGCGGACAGGGGGTCAATGAGCAGTTCTTC; CDR3aa: CASSPSGQGVNEQFF
d_gene: -; v_gene: TRBV18; j_gene: TRBJ2-1; abundance: -; CDR3nt: TGTGCCAGCTCATTCTACAGGGTTGACACAATAAACAATGAGCAGTTCTTC; CDR3aa: CASSFYRVDTINNEQFF
d_gene: -; v_gene: TRBV6-5; j_gene: TRBJ2-2; abundance: -; CDR3nt: TGTGCCAGCAGTTCTCCCGCCGAGAGTTCCGGGGAGCTGTTTTTT; CDR3aa: CASSSPAESSGELFF
d_gene: TRBD1; v_gene: TRBV7-2; j_gene: TRBJ1-1; abundance: -; CDR3nt: TGTGCCAGCAGCTTCATGAGGGGGCGGTTGAGGACTGAAGCTTTCTTT; CDR3aa: CASSFMRGRLRTEAFF
d_gene: -; v_gene: TRBV9; j_gene: TRBJ1-1; abundance: -; CDR3nt: TGTGCCAGCAGCGTAGAGGGACACCTAATGAACACTGAAGCTTTCTTT; CDR3aa: CASSVEGHLMNTEAFF
d_gene: -; v_gene: TRBV27; j_gene: TRBJ1-5; abundance: -; CDR3nt: TGTGCCAGCAGTTCAACAGGCGTCGTACATTTT; CDR3aa: CASSSTGVVHF
d_gene: -; v_gene: TRBV19; j_gene: TRBJ2-7; abundance: -; CDR3nt: TGTGCCAGTAGTATAGTAAAGAAAACCCGGGACAAAGCCTACGAGCAGTACTTC; CDR3aa: CASSIVKKTRDKAYEQYF
d_gene: TRBD1; v_gene: TRBV4-2; j_gene: TRBJ2-3; abundance: -; CDR3nt: TGTGCCAGCAGCCAACCGGGACAGGGGTTCGATACGCAGTATTTT; CDR3aa: CASSQPGQGFDTQYF
d_gene: -; v_gene: TRBV2; j_gene: TRBJ2-7; abundance: -; CDR3nt: TGTGCCGGAACAGTGGAGGACCCGGGTGAGCAGTACTTC; CDR3aa: CAGTVEDPGEQYF
d_gene: TRBD1; v_gene: TRBV5-8; j_gene: TRBJ1-1; abundance: -; CDR3nt: TGTGCCAGCAGTTTAAGGGGACAGCAGGACACTGAAGCTTTCTTT; CDR3aa: CASSLRGQQDTEAFF
d_gene: -; v_gene: TRBV28; j_gene: TRBJ1-5; abundance: -; CDR3nt: TGTGCCAGCAGTTTGCGGGGGGTAGGCAATCAGCCCCAGCATTTT; CDR3aa: CASSLRGVGNQPQHF
d_gene: -; v_gene: TRBV27; j_gene: TRBJ2-6; abundance: -; CDR3nt: TGTGCCAGCAGTTTAAAGCAGGGGTTTGGGGCCAACGTCCTGACTTTC; CDR3aa: CASSLKQGFGANVLTF
d_gene: -; v_gene: TRBV6-6; j_gene: TRBJ2-7; abundance: -; CDR3nt: TGTGCCAGCAGTTTCCCAACTAGAACCGAGCAGTACTTC; CDR3aa: CASSFPTRTEQYF
d_gene: TRBD2; v_gene: TRBV7-9; j_gene: TRBJ2-7; abundance: -; CDR3nt: TGTGCCAGCAGCTTAGGACTAGCGACCGCCTACGAGCAGTACTTC; CDR3aa: CASSLGLATAYEQYF
d_gene: TRBD1; v_gene: TRBV29-1; j_gene: TRBJ2-7; abundance: -; CDR3nt: TGCAGCGTATCCGGGACAGTAGCTTACGAGCAGTACTTC; CDR3aa: CSVSGTVAYEQYF
d_gene: TRBD2; v_gene: TRBV27; j_gene: TRBJ2-7; abundance: -; CDR3nt: TGTGCCAGCAGTTTTCGTGCGGGGGGTAGTACCTACGAGCAGTACTTC; CDR3aa: CASSFRAGGSTYEQYF
d_gene: TRBD1; v_gene: TRBV27; j_gene: TRBJ2-7; abundance: -; CDR3nt: TGTGCCAGCAGACAGGGGGCATATAACGAGCAGTACTTC; CDR3aa: CASRQGAYNEQYF
d_gene: TRBD1; v_gene: TRBV6-5; j_gene: TRBJ2-7; abundance: -; CDR3nt: TGTGCCAGCAGTCGCTCCGGACAGGGAAACTACGAGCAGTACTTC; CDR3aa: CASSRSGQGNYEQYF
d_gene: TRBD1; v_gene: TRBV5-4; j_gene: TRBJ1-1; abundance: -; CDR3nt: TGTGCCAGCAGCAACTACAGGGGGGCTTTCTTT; CDR3aa: CASSNYRGAFF
d_gene: TRBD1; v_gene: TRBV2; j_gene: TRBJ2-7; abundance: -; CDR3nt: TGTGCCAGCAGTGGGACAGGCGCGACCTACGAGCAGTACTTC; CDR3aa: CASSGTGATYEQYF
d_gene: -; v_gene: TRBV5-5; j_gene: TRBJ1-1; abundance: -; CDR3nt: TGTGCCAGCAGGATAGTGGACAGCTTGAACACTGAAGCTTTCTTT; CDR3aa: CASRIVDSLNTEAFF
d_gene: TRBD2; v_gene: TRBV6-4; j_gene: TRBJ2-3; abundance: -; CDR3nt: TGTGCCAGCAGTGACTCGACTAGCGGGGGGGCAGATACGCAGTATTTT; CDR3aa: CASSDSTSGGADTQYF
d_gene: TRBD2; v_gene: TRBV19; j_gene: TRBJ2-1; abundance: -; CDR3nt: TGTGCCAGTAGTATAGCTGGGGGGGAGGTAAATGAGCAGTTCTTC; CDR3aa: CASSIAGGEVNEQFF
d_gene: -; v_gene: TRBV6-5; j_gene: TRBJ1-1; abundance: -; CDR3nt: TGTGCCAGCAGTCCCCCGGGGGGTAGCACTGAAGCTTTCTTT; CDR3aa: CASSPPGGSTEAFF
d_gene: -; v_gene: TRBV7-9; j_gene: TRBJ2-7; abundance: -; CDR3nt: TGTGCCAGCAGCTTAGATACAGGATCCTACGAGCAGTACTTC; CDR3aa: CASSLDTGSYEQYF
d_gene: TRBD2; v_gene: TRBV6-1; j_gene: TRBJ2-3; abundance: -; CDR3nt: TGTGCCAGCAGTGGGGAGGGGAGGAGCACAGATACGCAGTATTTT; CDR3aa: CASSGEGRSTDTQYF
d_gene: -; v_gene: TRBV4-2; j_gene: TRBJ2-2; abundance: -; CDR3nt: TGTGCCAGCAACACGGGGGACTCCGCTACCCAAGGCACCGGGGAGCTGTTTTTT; CDR3aa: CASNTGDSATQGTGELFF
d_gene: -; v_gene: TRBV7-2; j_gene: TRBJ1-3; abundance: -; CDR3nt: TGTGCCAGCAGCTTAGAGGGGGTGACTGGAAACACCATATATTTT; CDR3aa: CASSLEGVTGNTIYF
d_gene: -; v_gene: TRBV10-3; j_gene: TRBJ2-7; abundance: medium-sized; CDR3nt: TGTGCCATCAGTGGTTCAGGGGTCTACGAGCAGTACTTC; CDR3aa: CAISGSGVYEQYF
d_gene: -; v_gene: TRBV28; j_gene: TRBJ2-2; abundance: -; CDR3nt: TGTGCCAGCAGTTTATACCCCGACAGGTTCAGCACCGGGGAGCTGTTTTTT; CDR3aa: CASSLYPDRFSTGELFF
d_gene: -; v_gene: TRBV18; j_gene: TRBJ1-2; abundance: -; CDR3nt: TGTGCCAGCTCACCCCGACCGACAGATGGCTACACCTTC; CDR3aa: CASSPRPTDGYTF
d_gene: -; v_gene: TRBV28; j_gene: TRBJ2-7; abundance: -; CDR3nt: TGTGCCAGCAGTTTTGCTGGACAGATTACCTACGAGCAGTACTTC; CDR3aa: CASSFAGQITYEQYF
d_gene: TRBD1; v_gene: TRBV7-9; j_gene: TRBJ2-1; abundance: -; CDR3nt: TGTGCCAGCAGCTCGAAAGACAGGGTTGAGCAGTTCTTC; CDR3aa: CASSSKDRVEQFF
d_gene: -; v_gene: TRBV7-3; j_gene: TRBJ2-1; abundance: -; CDR3nt: TGTGCCAGCAGCTTAACCTCTAGCTCCTACAATGAGCAGTTCTTC; CDR3aa: CASSLTSSSYNEQFF
d_gene: -; v_gene: TRBV7-3; j_gene: TRBJ2-4; abundance: -; CDR3nt: TGTGCCAGCAGCCCCGCTCAGGGGCCCCTAAACATTCAGTACTTC; CDR3aa: CASSPAQGPLNIQYF
d_gene: -; v_gene: TRBV5-6; j_gene: TRBJ1-2; abundance: -; CDR3nt: TGTGCCAGCAGCTTGGGCAGGGTCAACGGCTACACCTTC; CDR3aa: CASSLGRVNGYTF
d_gene: TRBD1; v_gene: TRBV19; j_gene: TRBJ1-1; abundance: -; CDR3nt: TGTGCCAGTAGATCGGGACAGGGAGGGACTGAAGCTTTCTTT; CDR3aa: CASRSGQGGTEAFF
d_gene: TRBD1; v_gene: TRBV5-1; j_gene: TRBJ1-6; abundance: -; CDR3nt: TGCGCCAGCAGCGCGGGACAGGGTAGCTCCTATAATTCACCCCTCCACTTT; CDR3aa: CASSAGQGSSYNSPLHF
d_gene: -; v_gene: TRBV6-8; j_gene: TRBJ2-1; abundance: -; CDR3nt: TGTGCCAGCAGTTACTCGTTCAACCCAGGGTACAATGAGCAGTTCTTC; CDR3aa: CASSYSFNPGYNEQFF
d_gene: -; v_gene: TRBV19; j_gene: TRBJ2-2; abundance: -; CDR3nt: TGTGCCACCTATCTCCGGGACACCGGGGAGCTGTTTTTT; CDR3aa: CATYLRDTGELFF